This T cell receptor (beta chain) was obtained from a study of T cells in Graves' hyperthyroidism and ophthalmopathy. Study findings and constraints: Most clonotypes expanded in the thyroid (above 0.001) were also present in blood.

Each person with ophthalmopathy scored at least 3 on the Clinical Activity Score, reached NOSPECS grade 4 or higher, and had been ill under 3 months. Orbital computed tomography and thyroid ultrasound, together with serum TRAb and thyroxine and clinical symptoms, were used for diagnoses. The CDR3 spans 14 residues. The germline V gene encodes CDR1 LGHDT and CDR2 YNNKEL (reference sequence). V was cut by 0 bases and J by 4 bases, with 9 bases left in between. The sample holds many counts of this clonotype. Its antigen is currently unknown. RNA transcripts provided the source from which TCR beta CDR3 regions were amplified. The HTBI primer set served for first-round RT-PCR of the TCR CDR3. TCRdb independently ran MiXCR on the multiplex PCR reads; one entry per CDR3 protein. Of about 590,000 distinct CDR3 sequences in the sample, 13% to 15% were seen once.

Sequencing input: blood. The receptor comes from a woman younger than 30 with Graves' ophthalmopathy. The rearrangement joins TRBV3-1 to TRBJ1-2; no clear D gene. The CDR3 loop reads CASSQDNSFYGYTF. The CDR3 DNA follows: TGTGCCAGCAGCCAAGATAACAGCTTCTATGGCTACACCTTC.